This record covers a single TCR beta chain. This sample was included in a study of PD-1 blockade in mismatch repair-deficient tumors. Whole-study context: Enrolled 2013-2016, patients had progressing, pretreated mismatch repair-deficient cancers of about twelve types.

Every patient had mismatch repair deficiency by PCR or immunohistochemistry. Germline V gene data show CDR1 as SGHRS and CDR2 as YFSETQ. The CDR3 is 18 amino acids. V was shortened by 4 bases and J by 0 bases, with 22 bases between the two germline ends. Assay: immunoSEQ multiplex PCR; the TCRdb copy retains only in-frame clones and omits some. The sample records about 120,000 clones, about nine tenths being singletons. The receptor was isolated from an adult with mismatch repair-deficient cancer. The chain couples TRBV5-1 to TRBJ1-1, with D unresolved. The specimen was peripheral blood, collected 72 weeks after starting pembrolizumab. CDR3 DNA: TGCGCCAGCAGCCGGTCCGGGCCCCGTTTTTCAGTGAACACTGAAGCTTTCTTT. It translates to CASSRSGPRFSVNTEAFF.